These 27 T cell receptor beta chains were sequenced from one sample in a study of blood T cell repertoires in COVID-19. Clones were read by immunoSEQ multiplex PCR, and TCRdb kept only the in-frame ones, dropping some. Among 70,000 or so clones listed, approximately 88% were seen once. Sequencing was done on a sample of peripheral blood. The receptors stem from a man older than 75 with active or convalescent COVID-19.

This rearrangement joins TRBV6-6 to TRBJ2-1; D unresolved. Germline loops: CDR1 MNHNY, CDR2 SVGAGI (reference sequence). V was shortened by 1 base and J by 7 bases, with 14 bases between the two germline ends. CDR3 length: 15 amino acids. CDR3 nucleotides: TGTGCCAGCAGTTACTTAGGCCCCCCGGAGAATGAGCAGTTCTTC. This codes for CASSYLGPPENEQFF.

This chain links TRBV28 with TRBJ2-1; a possible D gene is TRBD2 (5 bases). CDR1 and CDR2 from the germline V gene are MDHEN and SYDVKM. The CDR3 has 17 residues. Trimming removed 2 bases from V and 6 bases from J, with 20 bases in between. CDR3 in amino acids: CASSLLSRRAGSNEQFF. The CDR3 DNA reads as TGTGCCAGCAGTTTACTCTCTCGGCGGGCCGGGTCCAATGAGCAGTTCTTC.

J is TRBJ1-4 and V is TRBV27, with a weak D call TRBD1 (5 bases). V lost 2 bases and J 8 bases, leaving 9 bases between the germline ends. The germline CDR1 and CDR2 sequences are MNHEY and SMNVEV (reference sequence). The CDR3 is made up of 13 amino acids. CDR3 loop: CASSLGRVEKLFF. For the CDR3, the DNA is TGTGCCAGCAGTTTAGGCAGGGTAGAAAAACTGTTTTTT.

The genes are TRBV20-1 and TRBJ2-7; D remains ambiguous. The germline V gene has CDR1 DFQATT and CDR2 SNEGSKA (reference sequence). Trimming took 0 bases from V and 5 from J, leaving 5 bases between them. CDR3 length equals 11 residues. Here the CDR3 DNA reads TGCAGTGCTAGAGAGGGCCACGAGCAGTACTTC. It specifies CSAREGHEQYF.

The gene calls are TRBV5-5 and TRBJ2-3, with TRBD2 matching 10 bases. Germline V CDR1 and CDR2: SGHKS, YYEKEE (reference sequence). This CDR3 is 14 amino acids long. The J segment lost 9 bases and the V segment lost 0 bases, leaving 4 bases of the junction unmatched. The CDR3 nucleotides read TGTGCCAGCAGCTTGGCCTATAGCGGGGGGACGCAGTATTTT. It translates to CASSLAYSGGTQYF.

This sequence joins TRBV6-6 and TRBJ1-6, with 9 bases fitting TRBD1. The CDR3 has 14 residues. The J segment lost 10 bases and the V segment lost 5 bases, leaving 6 bases of the junction unmatched. CDR1 is MNHNY and CDR2 is SVGAGI in the germline V gene (reference sequence). The CDR3 sequence: CASSRGQGNSPLHF. In DNA form, the CDR3 reads TGTGCCAGCAGTCGCGGACAGGGGAACTCACCCCTCCACTTT.

The J gene is TRBJ2-4, the V gene TRBV28; D gene unclear. Trimming pared 4 bases from V and 1 base from J, leaving 8 bases between. Germline assignment: CDR1 MDHEN and CDR2 SYDVKM. This CDR3 comprises 14 residues. The CDR3 protein is CASSYLRAKNIQYF. The CDR3 region has the DNA TGTGCCAGCAGTTACCTGCGGGCCAAAAACATTCAGTACTTC.

The V call is TRBV5-8, the J call TRBJ1-1, with D perhaps matching TRBD1 (5 bases). The CDR3 spans 16 residues. V was cut by 4 bases and J by 1 base, with 17 bases left in between. Per the germline V gene, CDR1 is SGHTS and CDR2 is YDEGEE. CDR3 amino acids: CASSLLRRGPNTEAFF. The CDR3 coding sequence is TGTGCCAGCAGCCTCCTTAGGAGGGGCCCGAACACTGAAGCTTTCTTT. Full variable domain (missing parts from reference TRBV5-8 and TRBJ1-1): EAGVTQSPTHLIKTRGQQATLRCSPISGHTSVYWYQQALGLGLQFLLWYDEGEERNRGNFPPRFSGRQFPNYSSELNVNALELEDSALYLCASSLLRRGPNTEAFFGQGTRLTVV.

This chain joins TRBV19 and TRBJ2-3; TRBD2 is a possible D gene (5 bases). Germline values: CDR1 LNHDA, CDR2 SQIVND (reference sequence). V was cut by 3 bases and J by 4 bases, with 11 bases left in between. The CDR3 length is 14 residues. The CDR3 bases are TGTGCCAGTAGTATTCGGGGATTTCCAGATACGCAGTATTTT. It yields the protein CASSIRGFPDTQYF.

This clone was counted only a few times. This CDR3 is CASSLVLGVGYTF. The CDR3 bases are TGTGCCAGCAGTTTGGTGCTAGGGGTGGGCTACACCTTC. The gene calls are TRBV28 and TRBJ1-2, with D maybe TRBD1 (5 bases). This CDR3 spans 13 amino acids. V lost 3 bases and J lost 8, with 13 bases in between. Germline assignment: CDR1 MDHEN and CDR2 SYDVKM.

A few counts support this clone. The V gene is TRBV24-1, the J gene TRBJ2-2; perhaps TRBD1 as D (6 bases). This CDR3 comprises 13 residues. CDR1 and CDR2 (germline): KGHDR, SFDVKD. Trimming removed 5 bases from V and 5 bases from J, with 8 bases in between. This CDR3 is CATSAGQTGELFF. In DNA, the CDR3 is TGTGCCACCAGTGCCGGACAGACCGGGGAGCTGTTTTTT.

The V and J genes are TRBV5-5 and TRBJ2-2; D unresolved. V lost 4 bases and J 4 bases, leaving 8 bases between the germline ends. The CDR3 covers 13 residues. CDR1 and CDR2 from the germline V gene are SGHKS and YYEKEE (reference sequence). The CDR3 sequence: CASSPGLTGELFF. Written as DNA, the CDR3 is TGTGCCAGCAGCCCGGGTCTCACCGGGGAGCTGTTTTTT.

The chain employs TRBV7-2 and TRBJ2-2; the D is unclear. CDR3 length: 14 residues. CDR1 is SGHTA and CDR2 is FQGNSA in the germline V gene. With 5 bases removed from V and 2 bases from J, the gap between germline ends came to 9 bases. This CDR3 reads CASSPRTNTGELFF. The CDR3 DNA reads TGTGCCAGCAGCCCGAGAACTAACACCGGGGAGCTGTTTTTT.

This chain connects TRBV4-2 to TRBJ1-4, with D possibly TRBD1 on 5 matching bases. Germline lookup yields CDR1 LGHNA and CDR2 YNFKEQ. Trimming pared 2 bases from V and 5 bases from J, leaving 12 bases between. The CDR3 is 15 residues long. The CDR3 is CASSQTTGRNEKLFF. The CDR3, as DNA: TGTGCCAGCAGCCAAACTACAGGACGGAATGAAAAACTGTTTTTT.

This chain uses TRBV7-2 with TRBJ2-3, with a weak D call TRBD2 (5 bases). V was cut by 7 bases and J by 7 bases, with 18 bases left in between. CDR1 is SGHTA and CDR2 is FQGNSA in the germline V gene. The CDR3 runs to 14 residues. CDR3 in amino acids: CASTRASILNTQYF. CDR3 nucleotide sequence: TGTGCCAGCACACGGGCTAGCATCTTAAATACGCAGTATTTT.

This clone came up a few times. J is TRBJ1-1 and V is TRBV28; 7 bases fit TRBD1. V gave up 10 bases and J gave up 11 bases; unmatched junction bases: 10. There are 11 residues in the CDR3. Germline V gene data show CDR1 as MDHEN and CDR2 as SYDVKM. The CDR3 spells CATRQGAGAFF. As DNA, the CDR3 is TGTGCCACCCGACAGGGCGCTGGGGCTTTCTTT.

The chain combines TRBV5-6 with TRBJ2-7; 10 bases match TRBD1. J gave up 4 bases and V 3 bases, and 1 base lay outside the gene matches. This CDR3 region has 13 residues. Germline V gene sequence: CDR1 SGHDT, CDR2 YYEEEE. Here the CDR3 DNA reads TGTGCCAGCAGCTGGGACAGGGGATACGAGCAGTACTTC. Its translation is CASSWDRGYEQYF.

This chain uses TRBV7-2 with TRBJ1-5, with D maybe TRBD1 (6 bases). V was pared by 1 base and J by 3 bases, with 7 bases between. Germline CDR1 and CDR2: SGHTA and FQGNSA. CDR3 length: 14 amino acids. The CDR3 DNA reads TGTGCCAGCAGCTTAGGGACAGTCAATCAGCCCCAGCATTTT. This gives the protein CASSLGTVNQPQHF.

V is TRBV4-2 and J is TRBJ2-7; 9 nucleotides align to TRBD2. The CDR3 totals 17 residues. Germline V gives CDR1 LGHNA, CDR2 YNFKEQ. Trimming removed 1 base from V and 2 bases from J; junction bases left unmatched: 9. CDR3 protein: CASSQVSLQREAYEQYF. The CDR3 DNA follows: TGTGCCAGCAGCCAAGTGTCCCTCCAGCGGGAGGCCTACGAGCAGTACTTC.

The chain joins TRBV7-2 to TRBJ2-5; 7 bases fit TRBD2. In germline, CDR1 is SGHTA, CDR2 FQGNSA. The trim removed 2 bases at V and 5 bases at J, leaving 5 bases unmatched. CDR3 length: 14 amino acids. The CDR3 nucleotides are TGTGCCAGCAGCTTACAAAGCGGGATTGAGACCCAGTACTTC. Encoded protein: CASSLQSGIETQYF.

This chain links TRBV6-1 with TRBJ2-3; tentative D call: TRBD1 (5 bases). The CDR3 covers 15 residues. V lost 2 bases and J 1 base, leaving 10 bases between the germline ends. Germline V gives CDR1 MNHNS, CDR2 SASEGT. The CDR3 reads CASSETGRRTDTQYF. As DNA, the CDR3 is TGTGCCAGCAGTGAAACAGGTCGGCGCACAGATACGCAGTATTTT.

The chain joins TRBV2 to TRBJ1-2; D may be TRBD1 (5 bases). This CDR3 is built from 13 residues. Germline CDR1 SNHLY, CDR2 FYNNEI. V was cut by 4 bases and J by 5 bases, with 11 bases left in between. In nucleotides, the CDR3 is TGTGCCAGCAGTGCGGGACTTTGGTATGGCTACACCTTC. Protein sequence: CASSAGLWYGYTF.

The V gene is TRBV3-1 (or the pseudogene TRBV3-2), the J gene TRBJ1-1, with 9 bases matching TRBD1. V shed 4 bases and J 0 bases; nucleotides not matched to a gene: 6. Germline CDR1 is LGHDT and CDR2 is YNNKEL (reference sequence). CDR3 size: 16 residues. DNA for the CDR3: TGTGCCAGCAGCCCAAGGGGGACAGGGCTGAACACTGAAGCTTTCTTT. Amino acids: CASSPRGTGLNTEAFF.

The genes are TRBV5-1 and TRBJ2-7; TRBD1 matches at 12 bases. In germline, CDR1 is SGHRS, CDR2 YFSETQ. The CDR3 is made up of 17 amino acids. J was trimmed by 7 bases and V by 4 bases; bases with no gene match: 15. CDR3 sequence reads: CASSAILSGTGGREQYF. CDR3 DNA: TGCGCCAGCAGCGCTATACTTTCCGGGACAGGGGGCCGGGAGCAGTACTTC.

This clone appeared a few times. The gene calls are TRBV14 and TRBJ2-2; 10 bases agree with TRBD1. Unmatched junction bases numbered 9, after V lost 5 bases and J lost 3 bases. Germline lookup yields CDR1 SGHDN and CDR2 FVKESK. The length of the CDR3 is 17 residues. The DNA of the CDR3 is TGTGCCAGCAGCAGGGACAGGGGAGGTAATTACACCGGGGAGCTGTTTTTT. This codes for CASSRDRGGNYTGELFF.

The rearrangement joins TRBV18 to TRBJ1-2, with 7 bases lining up with TRBD1. In germline, CDR1 is KGHSH, CDR2 LQKENI. V was clipped by 3 bases and J by 7 bases; unmatched bases: 5. CDR3 length equals 13 residues. In DNA, the CDR3 is TGTGCCAGCTCACCCGAGACAGGGACTGGCTACACCTTC. Amino acids: CASSPETGTGYTF.

The V and J genes are TRBV9 and TRBJ2-2; 10 nucleotides agree with TRBD2. With V trimmed by 4 bases and J by 1 base, 4 bases remained unmatched. Per the germline V gene, CDR1 is SGDLS and CDR2 is YYNGEE. The CDR3 is 16 amino acids. CDR3 DNA sequence: TGTGCCAGCAGCCCCTGGACTAGCGGGAACACCGGGGAGCTGTTTTTT. It translates to CASSPWTSGNTGELFF.